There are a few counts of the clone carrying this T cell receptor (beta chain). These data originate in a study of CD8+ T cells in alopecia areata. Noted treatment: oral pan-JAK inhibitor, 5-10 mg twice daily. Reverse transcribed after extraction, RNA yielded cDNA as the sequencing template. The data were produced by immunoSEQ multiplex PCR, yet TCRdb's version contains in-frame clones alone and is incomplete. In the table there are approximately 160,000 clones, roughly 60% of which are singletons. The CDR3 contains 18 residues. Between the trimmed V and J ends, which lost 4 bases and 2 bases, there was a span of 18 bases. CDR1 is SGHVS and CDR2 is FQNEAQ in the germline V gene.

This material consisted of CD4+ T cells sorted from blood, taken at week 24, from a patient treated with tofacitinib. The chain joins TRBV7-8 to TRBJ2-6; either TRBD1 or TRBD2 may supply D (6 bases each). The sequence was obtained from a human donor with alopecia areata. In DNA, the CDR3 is TGTGCCAGCAGCTCCGAGACGAGGGGGGCGGCTGGGGCCAACGTCCTGACTTTC. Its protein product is CASSSETRGAAGANVLTF.